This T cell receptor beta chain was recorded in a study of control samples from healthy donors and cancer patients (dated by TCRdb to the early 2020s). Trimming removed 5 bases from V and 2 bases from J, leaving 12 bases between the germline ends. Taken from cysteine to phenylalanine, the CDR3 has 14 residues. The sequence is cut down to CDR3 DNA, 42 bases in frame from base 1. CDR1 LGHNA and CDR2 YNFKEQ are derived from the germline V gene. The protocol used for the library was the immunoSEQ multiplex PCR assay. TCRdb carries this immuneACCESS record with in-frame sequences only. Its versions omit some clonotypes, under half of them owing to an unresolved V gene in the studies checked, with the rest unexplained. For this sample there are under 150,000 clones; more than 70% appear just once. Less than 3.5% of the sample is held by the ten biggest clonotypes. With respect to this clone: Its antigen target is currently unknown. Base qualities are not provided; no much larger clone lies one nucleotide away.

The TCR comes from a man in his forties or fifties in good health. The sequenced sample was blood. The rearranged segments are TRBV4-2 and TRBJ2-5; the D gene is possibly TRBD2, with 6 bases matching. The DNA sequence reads TGTGCCAGCAGCTCGACGGGACTTCAAGAGACCCAGTACTTC. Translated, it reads CASSSTGLQETQYF.